This T cell receptor (beta chain) was recorded in a study of T cells expressing NK-cell markers. Overall study context: Source material for TCR beta repertoires consisted of sorted CD3+CD56+NKG2C+, CD3+CD56+NKG2C- and CD3+CD56-NKG2C+ T cells. Seven of the eight sequenced donors were classified as HCMV-seropositive, and one was classified as seronegative. Study conclusions and caveats: These clonotypes also led the CD3+CD56-NKG2C+ fraction in a handful of donors.

Concerning this clonotype: Its specificity is unknown.

As the method of synthesis, 5'RACE template switching with UMIs yielded TCR beta cDNA. No DNA is given; TCRdb re-called the 5' RACE reads and lists each CDR3 protein once. The sample totals about 450,000 distinct CDR3 sequences. This CDR3 is 15 amino acids long. The sequence derives from a woman between 18 and 69 years old in good health. The gene calls are TRBV12-3 or TRBV12-4 and TRBJ2-1; TCRdb proposes TRBD2, but this gene call is untestable without DNA. Sequenced material: blood T cells: a sorted CD56 or NKG2C T cell subset, CD4+ or CD8+ T cells, or bulk PBMC T cells (not recorded which). The CDR3 sequence: CASSGLAGGVHEQFF.